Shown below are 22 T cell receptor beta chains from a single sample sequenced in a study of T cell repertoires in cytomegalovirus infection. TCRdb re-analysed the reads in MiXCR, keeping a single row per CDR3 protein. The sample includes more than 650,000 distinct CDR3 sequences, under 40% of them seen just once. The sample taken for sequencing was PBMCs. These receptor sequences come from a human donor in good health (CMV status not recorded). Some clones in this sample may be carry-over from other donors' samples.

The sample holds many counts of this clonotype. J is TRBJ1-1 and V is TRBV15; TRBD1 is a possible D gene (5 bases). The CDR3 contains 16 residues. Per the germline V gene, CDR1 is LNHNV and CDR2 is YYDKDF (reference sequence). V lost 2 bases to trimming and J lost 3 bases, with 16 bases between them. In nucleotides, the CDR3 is TGTGCCACCAGCAGATTCTTGGGGGGAGTGGACACTGAAGCTTTCTTT. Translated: CATSRFLGGVDTEAFF.

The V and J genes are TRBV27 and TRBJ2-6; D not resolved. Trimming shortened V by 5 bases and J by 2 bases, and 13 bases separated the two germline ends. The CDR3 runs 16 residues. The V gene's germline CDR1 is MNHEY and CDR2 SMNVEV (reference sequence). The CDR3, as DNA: TGTGCCAGCAGTCCACCCCTTAGACCTGGGGCCAACGTCCTGACTTTC. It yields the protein CASSPPLRPGANVLTF.

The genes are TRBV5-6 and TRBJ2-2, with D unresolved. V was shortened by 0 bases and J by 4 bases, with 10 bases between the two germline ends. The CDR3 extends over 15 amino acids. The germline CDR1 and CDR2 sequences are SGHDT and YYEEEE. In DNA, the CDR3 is TGTGCCAGCAGCTTGGAGTGGGGTAGCACCGGGGAGCTGTTTTTT. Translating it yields CASSLEWGSTGELFF.

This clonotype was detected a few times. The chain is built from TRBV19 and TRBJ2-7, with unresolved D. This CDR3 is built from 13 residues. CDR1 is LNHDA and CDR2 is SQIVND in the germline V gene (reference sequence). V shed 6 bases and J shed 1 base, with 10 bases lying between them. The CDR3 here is CASSHPPSYEQYF. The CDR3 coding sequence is TGTGCCAGTAGCCACCCCCCGTCCTACGAGCAGTACTTC.

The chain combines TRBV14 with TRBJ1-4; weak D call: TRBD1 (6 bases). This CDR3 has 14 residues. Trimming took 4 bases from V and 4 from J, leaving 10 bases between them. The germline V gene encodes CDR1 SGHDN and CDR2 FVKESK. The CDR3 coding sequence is TGTGCCAGCAGCCGACAGGCCTTTAATGAAAAACTGTTTTTT. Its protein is CASSRQAFNEKLFF.

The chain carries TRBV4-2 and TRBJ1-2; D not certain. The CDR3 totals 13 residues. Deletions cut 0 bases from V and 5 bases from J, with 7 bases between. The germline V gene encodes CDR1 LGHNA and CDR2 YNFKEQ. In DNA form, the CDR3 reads TGTGCCAGCAGCCAAGATAAAGCGTATGGCTACACCTTC. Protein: CASSQDKAYGYTF.

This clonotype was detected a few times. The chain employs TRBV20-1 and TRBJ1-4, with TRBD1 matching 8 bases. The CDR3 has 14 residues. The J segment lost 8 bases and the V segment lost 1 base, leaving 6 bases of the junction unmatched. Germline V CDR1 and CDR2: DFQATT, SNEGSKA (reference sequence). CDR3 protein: CSARVGTGPEKLFF. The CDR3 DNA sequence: TGCAGTGCTAGAGTGGGGACAGGACCCGAAAAACTGTTTTTT.

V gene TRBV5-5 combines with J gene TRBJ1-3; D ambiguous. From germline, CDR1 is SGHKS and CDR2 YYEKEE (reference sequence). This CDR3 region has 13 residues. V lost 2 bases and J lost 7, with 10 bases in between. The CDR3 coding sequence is TGTGCCAGCAGCTTCGACGGATTGAACACCATATATTTT. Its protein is CASSFDGLNTIYF.

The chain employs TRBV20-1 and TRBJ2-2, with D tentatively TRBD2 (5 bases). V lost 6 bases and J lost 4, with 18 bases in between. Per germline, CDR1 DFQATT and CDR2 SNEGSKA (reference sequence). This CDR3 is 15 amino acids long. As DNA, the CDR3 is TGCAGTGCCAACCGGGGTGGCGGAAGCACCGGGGAGCTGTTTTTT. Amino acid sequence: CSANRGGGSTGELFF.

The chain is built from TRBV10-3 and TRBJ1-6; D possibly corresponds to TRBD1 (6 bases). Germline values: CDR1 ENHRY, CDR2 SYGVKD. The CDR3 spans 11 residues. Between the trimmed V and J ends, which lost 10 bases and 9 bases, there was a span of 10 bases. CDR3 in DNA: TGTGCCACCCAACAGGGTTCACCCCTCCACTTT. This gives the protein CATQQGSPLHF.

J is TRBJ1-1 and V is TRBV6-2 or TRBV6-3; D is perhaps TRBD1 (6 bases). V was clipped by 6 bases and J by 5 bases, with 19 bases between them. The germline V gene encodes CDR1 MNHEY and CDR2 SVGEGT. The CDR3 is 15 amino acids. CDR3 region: CASRSRLDRLTEAFF. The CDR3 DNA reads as TGTGCCAGCAGGTCGCGCCTTGACAGGTTGACTGAAGCTTTCTTT.

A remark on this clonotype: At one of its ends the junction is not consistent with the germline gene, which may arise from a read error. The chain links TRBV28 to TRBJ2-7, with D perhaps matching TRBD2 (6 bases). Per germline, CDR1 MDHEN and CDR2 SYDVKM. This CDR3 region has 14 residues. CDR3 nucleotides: TGTGCCAGCAGACCTCCTGGGACTTTATACGAGCATTACTTC. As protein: CASRPPGTLYEHYF.

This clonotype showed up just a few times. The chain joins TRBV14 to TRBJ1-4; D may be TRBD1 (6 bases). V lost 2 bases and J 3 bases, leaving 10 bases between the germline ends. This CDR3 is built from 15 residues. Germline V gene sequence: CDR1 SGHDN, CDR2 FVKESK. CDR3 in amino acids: CASSQMGAANEKLFF. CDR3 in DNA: TGTGCCAGCAGCCAAATGGGGGCGGCTAATGAAAAACTGTTTTTT.

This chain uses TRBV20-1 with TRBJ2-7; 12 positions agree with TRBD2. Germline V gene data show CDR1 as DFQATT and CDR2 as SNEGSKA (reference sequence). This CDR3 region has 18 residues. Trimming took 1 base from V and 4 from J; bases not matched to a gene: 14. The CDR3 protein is CSARGFSLTSGGRYEQYF. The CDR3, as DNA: TGCAGTGCTAGAGGTTTTTCGTTGACTAGCGGGGGCCGGTACGAGCAGTACTTC.

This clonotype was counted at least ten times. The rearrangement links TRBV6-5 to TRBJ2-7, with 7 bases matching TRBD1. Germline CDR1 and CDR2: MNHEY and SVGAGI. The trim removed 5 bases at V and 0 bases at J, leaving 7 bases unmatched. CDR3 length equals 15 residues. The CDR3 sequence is CASSTPGQVSYEQYF. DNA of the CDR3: TGTGCCAGCAGTACTCCAGGACAGGTCTCCTACGAGCAGTACTTC.

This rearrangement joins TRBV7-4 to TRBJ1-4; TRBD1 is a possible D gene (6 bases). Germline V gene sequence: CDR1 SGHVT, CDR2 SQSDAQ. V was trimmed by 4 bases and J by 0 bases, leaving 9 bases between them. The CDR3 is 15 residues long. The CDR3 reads CASSWTATTNEKLFF. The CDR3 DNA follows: TGTGCCAGCAGCTGGACAGCCACAACTAATGAAAAACTGTTTTTT.

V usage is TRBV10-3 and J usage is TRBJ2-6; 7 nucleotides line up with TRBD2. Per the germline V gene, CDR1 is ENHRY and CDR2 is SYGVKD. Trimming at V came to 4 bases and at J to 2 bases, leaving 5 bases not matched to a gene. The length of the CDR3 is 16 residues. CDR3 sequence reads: CAISASGFTGANVLTF. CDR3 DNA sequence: TGTGCCATCAGTGCTAGCGGCTTCACTGGGGCCAACGTCCTGACTTTC.

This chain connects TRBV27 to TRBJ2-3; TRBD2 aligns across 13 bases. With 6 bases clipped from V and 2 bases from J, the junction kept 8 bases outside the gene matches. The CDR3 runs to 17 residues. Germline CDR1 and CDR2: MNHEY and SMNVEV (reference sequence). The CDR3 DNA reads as TGTGCCAGCAGCCTTGGGACTAGCGGGGACCCCACAGATACGCAGTATTTT. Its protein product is CASSLGTSGDPTDTQYF.

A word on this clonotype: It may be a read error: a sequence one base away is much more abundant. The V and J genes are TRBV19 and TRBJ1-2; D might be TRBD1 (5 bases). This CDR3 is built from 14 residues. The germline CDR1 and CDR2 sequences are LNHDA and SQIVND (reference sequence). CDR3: CASSIATANHGYTF. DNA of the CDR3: TGTGCCAGTAGTATCGCGACAGCTAACCATGGCTACACCTTC.

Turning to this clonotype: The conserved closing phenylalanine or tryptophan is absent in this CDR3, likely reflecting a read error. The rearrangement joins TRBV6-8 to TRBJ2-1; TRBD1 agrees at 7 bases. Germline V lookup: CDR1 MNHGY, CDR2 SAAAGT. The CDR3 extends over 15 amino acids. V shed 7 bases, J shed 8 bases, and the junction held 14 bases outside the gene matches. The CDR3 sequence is CASNRGQVLRDEQFL. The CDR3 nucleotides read TGTGCCAGCAACAGAGGACAGGTTTTACGGGATGAGCAGTTCTTA.

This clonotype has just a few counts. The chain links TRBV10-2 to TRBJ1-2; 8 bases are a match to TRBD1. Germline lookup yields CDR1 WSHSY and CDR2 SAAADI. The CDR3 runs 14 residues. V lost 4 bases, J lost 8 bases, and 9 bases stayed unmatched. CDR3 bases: TGCGCCAGCAGTGCCCAGGGGGCCCCGGCGGGCTACACCTTC. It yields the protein CASSAQGAPAGYTF.

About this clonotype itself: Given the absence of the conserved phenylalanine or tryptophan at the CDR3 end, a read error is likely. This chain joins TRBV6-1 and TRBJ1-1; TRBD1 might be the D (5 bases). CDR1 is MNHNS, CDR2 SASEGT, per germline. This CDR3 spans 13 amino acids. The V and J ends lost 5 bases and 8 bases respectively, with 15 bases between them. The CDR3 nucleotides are TGTGCCAGCAGTCCTAGACAGTCTAGAGAAGCTTTCTTG. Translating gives CASSPRQSREAFL.